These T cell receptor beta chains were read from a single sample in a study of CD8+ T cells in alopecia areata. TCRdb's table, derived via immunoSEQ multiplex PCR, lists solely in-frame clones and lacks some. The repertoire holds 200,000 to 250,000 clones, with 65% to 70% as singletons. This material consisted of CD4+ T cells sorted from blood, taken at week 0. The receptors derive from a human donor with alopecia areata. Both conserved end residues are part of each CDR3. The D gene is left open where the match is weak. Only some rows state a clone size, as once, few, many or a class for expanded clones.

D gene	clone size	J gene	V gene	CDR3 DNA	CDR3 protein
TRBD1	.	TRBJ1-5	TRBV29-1	TGCAGCGTGAAAGACAGGGTGGGTCAGCCCCAGCATTTT	CSVKDRVGQPQHF
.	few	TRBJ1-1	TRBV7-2	TGTGCCAGCTCCCCTTGGCAGGCGAACACTGAAGCTTTCTTT	CASSPWQANTEAFF
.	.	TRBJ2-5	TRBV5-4	TGTGCCAGCAGCTCCGCCGAGGGGCCTCAAGAGACCCAGTACTTC	CASSSAEGPQETQYF
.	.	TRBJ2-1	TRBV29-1	TGCAGCGCCGGGACGGGAGCCTACAATGAGCAGTTCTTC	CSAGTGAYNEQFF
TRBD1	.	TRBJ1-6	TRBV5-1	TGCGCCAGCAGCTTTGGACAGGGAGCCTCACCCCTCCACTTT	CASSFGQGASPLHF
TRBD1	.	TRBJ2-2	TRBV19	TGTGCCAGTAGTAGACAGGGGGCGGAGAACACCGGGGAGCTGTTTTTT	CASSRQGAENTGELFF
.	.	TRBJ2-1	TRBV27	TGTGCCAGCAGTCTCGGACCCTCCTCCTACAATGAGCAGTTCTTC	CASSLGPSSYNEQFF
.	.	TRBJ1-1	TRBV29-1	TGCAGCGCCCCCGTTCCTCCTGGGAACACTGAAGCTTTCTTT	CSAPVPPGNTEAFF
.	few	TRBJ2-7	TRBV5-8	TGTGCCAGCAGTCCTACCCCAGGGCTCTACGAGCAGTACTTC	CASSPTPGLYEQYF
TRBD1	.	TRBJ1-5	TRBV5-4	TGTGCCAGCAGCAACGGACAGGGGGGCAATCAGCCCCAGCATTTT	CASSNGQGGNQPQHF
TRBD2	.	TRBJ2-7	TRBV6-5	TGTGCCAGCAGACTAGCGGGGGTTGATCAGCAGTACTTC	CASRLAGVDQQYF
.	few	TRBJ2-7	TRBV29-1	TGCAGCGCGGGACGGGGCAGCTCCTACGAGCAGTACTTC	CSAGRGSSYEQYF
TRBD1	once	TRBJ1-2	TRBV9	TGTGCCAGCAGCGTAGATATAGACAGGGGGAACTATGGCTACACCTTC	CASSVDIDRGNYGYTF
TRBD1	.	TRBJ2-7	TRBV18	TGTGCCAGCTCACCGAAGACAGGGGTGGAGTACGAGCAGTACTTC	CASSPKTGVEYEQYF
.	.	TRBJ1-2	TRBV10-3	TGTGCCATCAGTGAGACAGGAGGTTTCGAGGGCTACACCTTC	CAISETGGFEGYTF
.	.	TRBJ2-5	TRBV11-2	TGTGCCAGCAGCCCCTGGGAGCAAGAGACCCAGTACTTC	CASSPWEQETQYF
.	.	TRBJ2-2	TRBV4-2	TGTGCCAGCAGCCCTGACAGGATAGATGGCGGGGAGCTGTTTTTT	CASSPDRIDGGELFF
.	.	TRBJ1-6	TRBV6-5	TGTGCCAGCAGTTTCTCCCCAGACGCACCCCTCCACTTT	CASSFSPDAPLHF
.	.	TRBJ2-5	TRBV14	TGTGCCAGCAGTTTCTTCAGGGTTGGGGAGACCCAGTACTTC	CASSFFRVGETQYF
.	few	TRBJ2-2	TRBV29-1	TGCAGCGTTGCCGCCCGGACGAACACCGGGGAGCTGTTTTTT	CSVAARTNTGELFF
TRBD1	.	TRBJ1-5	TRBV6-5	TGTGCCAGCAGTTACTCCCACAGGGGCGATCAGCCCCAGCATTTT	CASSYSHRGDQPQHF
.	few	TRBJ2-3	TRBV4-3	TGCGCCAGCAGCCAAGATCGTTTCACAGATACGCAGTATTTT	CASSQDRFTDTQYF
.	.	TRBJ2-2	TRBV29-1	TGCAGCGTCCACGGGAGACCGAACACCGGGGAGCTGTTTTTT	CSVHGRPNTGELFF
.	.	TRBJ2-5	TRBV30	TGTGCCTGGAGTCCGAGACTAGAGACCCAGTACTTC	CAWSPRLETQYF
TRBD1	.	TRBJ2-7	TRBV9	TGTGCCAGCAGCGTAGCCGGGACAGGGAGCTCCTACGAGCAGTACTTC	CASSVAGTGSSYEQYF
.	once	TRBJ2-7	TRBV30	TGTGCCTGGAGACGAGACCTTGACGAGCAGTACTTC	CAWRRDLDEQYF
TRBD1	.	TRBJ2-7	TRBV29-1	TGCAGCGTCCTCGGGTGGGCAGGGGGCGCTTACGAGCAGTACTTC	CSVLGWAGGAYEQYF
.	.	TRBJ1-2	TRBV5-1	TGCGCCAGCCGGGGGGACCCTGGAAACTATGGCTACACCTTC	CASRGDPGNYGYTF
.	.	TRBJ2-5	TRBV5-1	TGCGCCAGCAGCTTGGCAATGGGTGGAGAGACCCAGTACTTC	CASSLAMGGETQYF
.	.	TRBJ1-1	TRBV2	TGTGCCAGCAGTCTGGGACACCCTTCTGAAGCTTTCTTT	CASSLGHPSEAFF
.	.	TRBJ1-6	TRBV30	TGTGCCTGGAGAGCCAGGAGGGATTCACCCCTCCACTTT	CAWRARRDSPLHF
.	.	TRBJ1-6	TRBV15	TGTGCCACCAGCAGAGTGGGCACGGATTCACCCCTCCACTTT	CATSRVGTDSPLHF
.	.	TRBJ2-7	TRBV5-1	TGCGCCAGCAGCCTCCCGACAGGCGACTACGAGCAGTACTTC	CASSLPTGDYEQYF
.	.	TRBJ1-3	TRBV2	TGTGCCAGCAGTGTACACACGGATGGAAACACCATATATTTT	CASSVHTDGNTIYF
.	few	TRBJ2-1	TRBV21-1	TGTGCCATCATTTTAGCGGGGGGTATCTCCTACAATGAGCAGTTCTTC	CAIILAGGISYNEQFF
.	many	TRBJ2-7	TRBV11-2	TGTGCCAGCAGCTTAGACGTAAGCGGTCCCTACGAGCAGTACTTC	CASSLDVSGPYEQYF
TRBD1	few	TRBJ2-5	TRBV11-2	TGTGCCAGCAGCCCAGACAGGGATGAGACCCAGTACTTC	CASSPDRDETQYF
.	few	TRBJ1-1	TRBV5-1	TGCGCCAGCAGCTGGGGGGGCGCGAACACTGAAGCTTTCTTT	CASSWGGANTEAFF
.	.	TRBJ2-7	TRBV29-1	TGCAGCGTTGAAGACGAATCGACTTCCTACGAGCAGTACTTC	CSVEDESTSYEQYF
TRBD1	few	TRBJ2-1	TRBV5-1	TGCGCCAGCAGCTCGGGACAGGGGGTCGTTGGCTCCTACAATGAGCAGTTCTTC	CASSSGQGVVGSYNEQFF